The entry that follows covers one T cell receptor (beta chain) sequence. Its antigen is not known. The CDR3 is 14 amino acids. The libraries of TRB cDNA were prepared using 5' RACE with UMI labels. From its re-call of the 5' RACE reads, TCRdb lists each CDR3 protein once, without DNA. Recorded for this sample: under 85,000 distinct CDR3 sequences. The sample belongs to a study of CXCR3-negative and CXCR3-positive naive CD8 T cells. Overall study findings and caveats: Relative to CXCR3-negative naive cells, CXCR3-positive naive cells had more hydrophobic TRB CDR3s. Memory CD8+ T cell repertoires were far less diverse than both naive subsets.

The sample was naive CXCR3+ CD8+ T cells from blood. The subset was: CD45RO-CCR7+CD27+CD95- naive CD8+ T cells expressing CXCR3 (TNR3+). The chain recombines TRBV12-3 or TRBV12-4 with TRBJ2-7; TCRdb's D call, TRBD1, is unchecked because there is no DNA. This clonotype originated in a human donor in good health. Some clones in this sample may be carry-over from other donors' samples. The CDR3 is CASSFPGGGSEQYF.